Listed here is a single T cell receptor beta chain. This clone's antigen is unknown. No much larger clonotype is one base removed from it; base qualities were not supplied. Per the germline V gene (reference sequence), GTSNPN is the CDR1 and SVGIG is the CDR2. Between the V and J ends, shortened by 1 base and 1 base respectively, the junction contains 8 bases. Spanning cysteine to phenylalanine, the CDR3 consists of 13 amino acids. Left in the record is the CDR3 DNA by itself, 39 bases read in frame from the first base. This specimen belongs to a study of cytomegalovirus exposure and HLA in healthy donors (dated by TCRdb to the late 2010s). For the wider study: An earlier analysis of several hundred of the donors reported approximately 260 Gb of sequence data and 95 million to 130 million unique TCR beta sequences obtained from around 170 million T cells. An early release covering over 500 HLA-typed donors comprised 250 to 350 gigabases of sequencing data and around 86 million unique TCR sequences. The genetic ancestry cluster associated with self-reported Caucasian donors included 81% of the roughly 360 genotyped donors. The study aimed to test whether signatures of past pathogen exposure could be identified by cataloging public T cell receptors. Using immunosequencing, the study profiled T cell repertoires from roughly 650 subjects and related those repertoires to cytomegalovirus serostatus. In addition to the first cohort of 666 subjects, a separate validation cohort of approximately 110 different subjects was used. To predict cytomegalovirus infection status, the study brought together high-throughput TCR immunosequencing, statistical association of individual TCRs with disease status, and machine learning. A later analysis re-examined previously published TCR beta repertoires from about 700 donors and added high-resolution HLA genotyping to investigate patterns of TCR occurrence. In the later analysis, no new phenotypic data were used to find candidate immune exposures; instead, reliance was placed on TCR beta sequences and their occurrence across donors. An earlier analysis of 500 to 650 of the donors applied high-throughput TCR beta sequencing to assess whether each TCR beta V gene segment acted as functional or pseudogenic. Donor age, sex, ethnicity and CMV serostatus were compiled alongside the repertoire data. A later genetic analysis used genome-wide SNP genotypes for about 65% of the 666 donors, treating that subset as a discovery cohort. All discovery cohort repertoires had been generated on a single sequencing platform. Both class I and class II loci were covered by HLA typing, at four-digit resolution. Typing coverage varied by locus: roughly 620-630 donors for A, B, C, DRB1 and DQB1; about 520 for DQA1; more than 600 for DPA1; roughly 450 for DPB1. Roughly 5 DR-DQ haplotypes were handled as single units for association and clustering, since linkage in the cohort was strong. Among 398 genotyped donors of the cohort, an average of about 240,000 unique TCR beta nucleotide sequences were sequenced per donor, around a sixth of them non-productive.

In total, about 650 healthy bone marrow donors made up the cohort. At the time of sampling, every cohort member was nominally healthy, though immune exposures that went unrecorded were likely present. The donor tested CMV seronegative, placing the donor among the 352 seronegative members of the cohort. A peripheral blood sample was provided by each donor, and peripheral blood mononuclear cells were used for TCR beta sequencing. Genomic DNA was extracted from the blood cell samples with the Qiagen DNeasy Blood Extraction Kit. Libraries came from the immunoSEQ multiplex PCR assay. The multiplex PCR relied on a mix of 60 forward primers for TCR Vbeta segments and 13 reverse primers for TCR Jbeta segments. A multiplex PCR assay on genomic DNA amplified the CDR3 region of rearranged TCR beta genes. Amplified TCR beta libraries were sequenced as 87-base-pair reads on the Illumina HiSeq System. In the authors' own workflow: In a later analysis, some 80 million unique TCR beta chains were counted across the 650 to 700 repertoires, and around 11 million of these chains were shared by at least two donors. A nearest-neighbor algorithm error-corrected the raw reads and collapsed the reads into unique sequences, merging closely related sequences to remove PCR and sequencing errors. To assign V, D and J gene segments, CDR3 sequences were aligned to IMGT reference sequences. For a sequence to be retained, a match of at least six nucleotides to both a V gene segment and a J gene segment was required. Rearrangements were classified as productive when the CDR3 lacked stop codons and remained in frame with V and J, and all other rearrangements were classified as non-productive. Following IMGT convention, CDR3 was defined as the stretch from the second conserved V-encoded cysteine up to the conserved J-encoded phenylalanine. In an earlier analysis of 550 to 650 of the donors, sequences lacking an unambiguous match to a single V gene segment were excluded. In an earlier analysis of 500 to 750 of the donors, V segments were called functional above 56.7% productive rearrangements and were called segregating when the between-donor standard deviation exceeded 5%. A statistical classification framework was developed to diagnose cytomegalovirus status using the catalog of TCR beta chain sequences. V and J gene assignment, in a later analysis, came from comparing TCR nucleotide sequences with IMGT/GENE-DB human TR gene sequences. A later analysis assigned CDR3 sequences and most-parsimonious VDJ recombination scenarios with the TCRdist pipeline. A later analysis defined each TCR beta chain by its CDR3 amino acid sequence plus V-gene family, and excluded reads lacking a unique V-gene family. As a way to deal with suspected cross-contamination and a sequencing artifact, a later analysis dropped under 600 nucleotide sequences that were highly shared and had low generation probability. A later analysis calculated a clonal expansion index for each public chain from normalized within-repertoire ranks of inferred template counts. In a later analysis, generation probabilities were computed with a VDJ recombination model fitted to out-of-frame rearrangements, and the resulting probabilities were checked against IGoR. In a later analysis, hypergeometric tests were used to score TCR-TCR, TCR-HLA and TCR-CMV co-occurrence, with a repertoire-size bias correction applied to TCR pairs. False discovery rates were estimated in a later analysis by permuting HLA or CMV assignments 20 times. A later analysis grouped co-occurring TCRs with DBSCAN, adding TCRdist sequence similarity when clustering within HLA-allele-positive subsets. Repertoires with fewer than 30,000 or more than 120,000 public chains, plus five repertoires with anomalous nucleotide sharing, were excluded from co-occurrence clustering. TCRdb mirrors the immuneACCESS table, restricted to in-frame sequences. Some clones are absent from its copies; in checked studies, under half trace to an unresolved V gene, and the reason for the others is unknown. V and J calls and clone size come straight from that table; D and trimming were deduced from the DNA. For this sample the table gives about 120,000 clones, of which roughly 80% were detected only once. 2% to 2.5% of the sample is held by the ten biggest clonotypes.

Beyond this particular receptor, the publication reports: According to a later analysis, parvovirus B19, influenza, CMV and Epstein-Barr virus appeared linked to several top co-occurrence clusters. V-gene and J-gene trimming of TCR beta chains was associated with a missense DCLRE1C variant in a later genetic analysis, and the association was replicated in an independent cohort. At a false discovery rate of 0.05, a later analysis linked about 16,000 TCR beta sequences to specific HLA alleles. In an earlier analysis of approximately 600 of the donors, most TCR beta V segments were observed in productive rearrangements about 87% or about 30% of the time, broadly matching IMGT annotations. The study gave a list of roughly 150 TCR beta chains associated with cytomegalovirus. The presence/absence analyses assumed that sequencing depth was roughly uniform across donors, and that assumption may not be true. HLA typing was unavailable for some donors at each locus, so association tests used only the typed subset. A later analysis found that HLA-associated TCR beta chains were more clonally expanded and had lower generation probabilities than equally common non-associated chains. Most TCR sequences were seen in very few donors, while some public TCRs were found in many individuals. A further reported finding was that TCR beta sequences accurately predicted the HLA-A and HLA-B alleles for most subjects in the first cohort. According to a later genetic analysis, donors in an Asian-associated ancestry cluster had fewer N-insertions in productive TCRs than the approximately 670-donor mean. Because counts were too low, roughly 16 rarely observed V segments, including chromosome 9 orphons, were left out of the earlier analysis of some 640 of the donors. According to the authors, the approach could potentially be generalized to other disease states and immunological phenotypes. The cohort was sequenced for TCR beta chains only, and without alpha or paired-chain data the features that could be detected were limited. When HLA alleles, especially DR and DQ, strongly co-occurred, attributing TCR associations to individual alleles was difficult. The classifier was reported to diagnose cytomegalovirus status with high specificity and sensitivity in both the original and validation cohorts. Correlated functional status among segregating V segments might be attributable to linkage disequilibrium, but an unknown experimental factor could not be ruled out. The only immune exposure information available for the cohort was CMV serostatus. Three of the identified cytomegalovirus-associated TCR beta chains were confirmed in vitro to be specific for cytomegalovirus antigens. Most CMV-associated TCR beta chains appeared to be HLA-restricted in a later analysis, and the HLA associations seemed to be driven largely by CMV exposure. According to a later analysis, TCR association rates differed among HLA loci, with DRB1 alleles showing the most associated TCRs and HLA-C alleles showing the fewest. The 87-base-pair reads could not distinguish some IMGT-functional V segments, including TRBV6-2 and TRBV6-3, so those segments were excluded. A group of highly shared sequence variants was considered likely to be a technical artifact of the sequencing pipeline.

The clonotype originates from a man younger than 45 in good health and CMV-seronegative. Sample: PBMCs. The chain uses TRBV30 and TRBJ2-7, and possibly TRBD1, on 6 matching bases. The bases read TGTGCCTGGAGTGGACAGGATTCCTACGAGCAGTACTTC. Its coded protein is CAWSGQDSYEQYF.